This T cell receptor beta chain was sequenced in a study of shared clonotypes between healthy human individuals. Study-wide results and limits: Rarefaction analysis demonstrated incomplete sorted-subset sequencing notwithstanding large depth. With four donors compared, around 5.4% of naive CD4 clonotypes were shared. Clonotypes shared by all four sorted-subset donors had higher generation probabilities than non-shared clonotypes.

This clone has only one observation. Its antigen remains unidentified. Per germline, CDR1 MNHEY and CDR2 SMNVEV (reference sequence). The CDR3 contains 13 residues. The ends lost 5 bases at V and 8 bases at J; junction bases unmatched: 4. Generated by immunoSEQ multiplex PCR, the TCRdb table keeps only in-frame clones and is missing some. Of over a million clones in the sample, around 78% were seen once. Both subsets, CD45RA+ naive and CD45RA-negative memory, were split from the CD4+ cells. The sequenced sample was memory CD4+ T cells from PBMCs. Subset indicated: CD45RA-negative fraction. This chain uses TRBV27 with TRBJ2-1; 9 positions match TRBD2. The clonotype comes from a man between 18 and 29 years old in good health. Some clones in this sample may be carry-over from other donors' samples. The CDR3 loop is CASSRREGYEQFF. The CDR3 DNA reads as TGTGCCAGCAGTCGGCGGGAGGGCTATGAGCAGTTCTTC.